The 25 T cell receptor beta chains below all came from one sample that was sequenced in a study of blood T cell repertoires in COVID-19. Sequenced by immunoSEQ multiplex PCR; TCRdb stores in-frame clones only, minus some. Among roughly 500,000 clones listed, 70% to 90% were seen once. Source material: PBMCs or T cells enriched from blood (not recorded which). The origin of the receptors is a woman aged 55-70 years who had recovered from COVID-19.

The V and J genes are TRBV24-1 and TRBJ2-3, with D uncertain. CDR3 length: 16 residues. Deletions cut 0 bases from V and 1 base from J, with 10 bases between. CDR1 and CDR2 from the germline V gene are KGHDR and SFDVKD. The CDR3 region has the DNA TGTGCCACCAGTGATTTGGGTCGAACTGGCACAGATACGCAGTATTTT. Amino acids: CATSDLGRTGTDTQYF.

The chain is built from TRBV27 and TRBJ1-5; weak D call: TRBD1 (5 bases). Trimming stripped 1 base from V and 5 bases from J, with 9 bases between. This CDR3 region has 14 residues. From germline, CDR1 is MNHEY and CDR2 SMNVEV (reference sequence). CDR3 bases: TGTGCCAGCAGTTTATTGGGGGGGGATCAGCCCCAGCATTTT. Translated, it gives CASSLLGGDQPQHF.

The chain combines TRBV27 with TRBJ2-1; TRBD2 agrees at 9 bases. This CDR3 is 16 amino acids long. The germline V gene has CDR1 MNHEY and CDR2 SMNVEV (reference sequence). The V gene end was trimmed by 0 bases and the J gene end by 7 bases; junction bases not matched to a gene: 7. CDR3 in amino acids: CASSLSASGAMNEQFF. CDR3 in DNA: TGTGCCAGCAGTTTATCGGCTAGCGGGGCAATGAATGAGCAGTTCTTC.

The chain links TRBV15 to TRBJ1-2, with 7 nucleotides matching TRBD1. There are 13 residues in the CDR3. V shed 0 bases and J 6 bases; nucleotides not matched to a gene: 1. Per germline, CDR1 LNHNV and CDR2 YYDKDF (reference sequence). The CDR3 nucleotides are TGTGCCACCAGCAGAGATACAGGGGATGGCTACACCTTC. Its protein product is CATSRDTGDGYTF.

V gene TRBV7-2 combines with J gene TRBJ1-4; TRBD1 is a possible D gene (5 bases). The CDR3 loop spans 15 amino acids. The germline CDR1 and CDR2 sequences are SGHTA and FQGNSA. The germline V and J ends were trimmed by 4 bases and 3 bases, with 12 bases remaining between them. CDR3 residues: CASSSNRNPNEKLFF. DNA of the CDR3: TGTGCCAGCAGCTCTAACAGGAACCCTAATGAAAAACTGTTTTTT.

The chain links TRBV19 to TRBJ1-1; D ambiguous. Germline CDR1 LNHDA, CDR2 SQIVND (reference sequence). This CDR3 contains 15 residues. Trimming shortened V by 6 bases and J by 0 bases, and 14 bases separated the two germline ends. The CDR3 bases are TGTGCCAGTAGGGCGGCAGTGCCCATGAACACTGAAGCTTTCTTT. Translated, it gives CASRAAVPMNTEAFF.

V usage is TRBV11-2 and J usage is TRBJ2-1; D might be TRBD2 (6 bases). In germline, CDR1 is SGHAT, CDR2 FQNNGV. This CDR3 is 14 amino acids long. The germline V and J ends were trimmed by 6 bases and 8 bases, with 17 bases remaining between them. Here the CDR3 reads CASRAFGAGYEQFF. The CDR3 bases are TGTGCCAGCAGAGCCTTTGGGGCGGGGTATGAGCAGTTCTTC.

This clone was observed a single time. The chain links TRBV9 to TRBJ2-1; TRBD1 might be the D (7 bases). Germline V lookup: CDR1 SGDLS, CDR2 YYNGEE. CDR3 size: 15 residues. The V end was cut by 5 bases, the J end by 6 bases, with 18 bases between. The CDR3 DNA sequence: TGTGCCAGCAGGCAAGGAGGGGGCAATTTCAATGAGCAGTTCTTC. It is translated as CASRQGGGNFNEQFF.

This chain uses TRBV30 with TRBJ1-1, with a weak D call TRBD1 (5 bases). The germline gives CDR1 GTSNPN, CDR2 SVGIG (reference sequence). The CDR3 has 16 residues. V was pared by 3 bases and J by 4 bases, with 21 bases between. CDR3 in amino acids: CAWSPIIRAAGTEAFF. The CDR3 DNA reads TGTGCCTGGAGCCCTATTATCAGGGCGGCCGGCACTGAAGCTTTCTTT.

Worth noting for this clone: At the DNA level, this CDR3 is encoded by other sequences in the same sample as well. The V call is TRBV20-1, the J call TRBJ1-2; D call uncertain. Trimming removed 3 bases at V and 8 bases at J, with 10 bases between. The CDR3 extends over 11 amino acids. The germline gives CDR1 DFQATT, CDR2 SNEGSKA (reference sequence). The CDR3 protein is CSASGGLGYTF. CDR3 DNA: TGCAGTGCTAGCGGAGGGCTCGGCTACACCTTC.

CDR3 coding DNA: TGCGCCAGCAGGGCTACAGAAAACACCGGGGAGCTGTTTTTT. It codes for CASRATENTGELFF. V and J are TRBV5-1 and TRBJ2-2; D unresolved. Per germline, CDR1 SGHRS and CDR2 YFSETQ. V shed 5 bases and J shed 2 bases, with 10 bases lying between them. The CDR3 loop spans 14 amino acids.

V and J are TRBV5-1 and TRBJ2-1; TRBD2 might be the D (6 bases). The germline V gene encodes CDR1 SGHRS and CDR2 YFSETQ. Trimming removed 3 bases from V and 5 bases from J, with 21 bases in between. The CDR3 runs to 17 residues. The CDR3 reads CASSWGVPRTFNNEQFF. The CDR3, as DNA: TGCGCCAGCAGCTGGGGGGTACCCCGCACCTTTAACAATGAGCAGTTCTTC. Filled out from reference TRBV5-1 and TRBJ2-1, the complete variable domain reads KAGVTQTPRYLIKTRGQQVTLSCSPISGHRSVSWYQQTPGQGLQFLFEYFSETQRNKGNFPGRFSGRQFSNSRSEMNVSTLELGDSALYLCASSWGVPRTFNNEQFFGPGTRLTVL.

The rearrangement links TRBV24-1 to TRBJ1-2; 10 nucleotides agree with TRBD1. CDR3 length: 16 residues. Germline V lookup: CDR1 KGHDR, CDR2 SFDVKD. The J segment lost 9 bases and the V segment lost 3 bases, leaving 12 bases of the junction unmatched. CDR3: CATSDPKAGTGESYTF. The DNA of the CDR3 is TGTGCCACCAGTGATCCTAAAGCCGGGACAGGGGAAAGCTACACCTTC.

The V and J genes are TRBV28 and TRBJ1-1, with D perhaps matching TRBD1 (5 bases). Trimming took off 10 bases at V and 1 base at J, with 13 bases between the two ends. Germline V gives CDR1 MDHEN, CDR2 SYDVKM. This CDR3 region has 13 residues. CDR3 in DNA: TGTGCCATCCAGAGGAGGGGGAACACTGAAGCTTTCTTT. Residues: CAIQRRGNTEAFF.

This clone came up once. The rearrangement joins TRBV3-1 (or the pseudogene TRBV3-2) to TRBJ1-6; D not resolved. The ends were cut back, 4 bases at V and 3 bases at J, with 4 bases in the middle. This CDR3 is built from 13 residues. CDR1 and CDR2 (germline): LGHDT, YNNKEL (reference sequence). CDR3 nucleotide sequence: TGTGCCAGCAGCCCGGTCTATAATTCACCCCTCCACTTT. Translating gives CASSPVYNSPLHF.

This chain uses TRBV3-1 (or the pseudogene TRBV3-2) with TRBJ2-2; 12 bases match TRBD2. V was clipped by 2 bases and J by 7 bases; unmatched bases: 5. Germline loops: CDR1 LGHDT, CDR2 YNNKEL (reference sequence). The CDR3 extends over 16 amino acids. The CDR3 loop is CASSQPSGGAGGELFF. Written as DNA, the CDR3 is TGTGCCAGCAGCCAACCTAGCGGGGGGGCTGGCGGGGAGCTGTTTTTT.

The gene calls are TRBV6-5 and TRBJ2-1; D remains unclear. This CDR3 is 10 amino acids long. V lost 0 bases and J 14 bases, leaving 5 bases between the germline ends. CDR1 is MNHEY, CDR2 SVGAGI, per germline. The CDR3 is CASSYSRKFF. Here the CDR3 DNA reads TGTGCCAGCAGTTACTCGAGAAAGTTCTTC.

The chain uses TRBV7-8 and TRBJ2-3; 7 bases align to TRBD1. The CDR3 sequence is 15 residues long. In germline, CDR1 is SGHVS, CDR2 FQNEAQ. V lost 5 bases, J lost 0 bases, and 5 bases stayed unmatched. The CDR3 DNA reads TGTGCCAGCAGCACAGGGGTAACTAGCACAGATACGCAGTATTTT. This gives the protein CASSTGVTSTDTQYF.

The CDR3 sequence: CASSLQSEGDTEAFF. The CDR3 coding sequence is TGTGCCAGCAGCTTGCAGTCCGAGGGAGACACTGAAGCTTTCTTT. The chain employs TRBV5-4 and TRBJ1-1; D gene ambiguous. The length of the CDR3 is 15 residues. V was clipped by 1 base and J by 3 bases, with 13 bases between them. Germline lookup yields CDR1 SGHNT and CDR2 YYREEE (reference sequence).

The chain has TRBV19 and TRBJ1-1; 7 bases fit TRBD1. Trimming removed 3 bases from V and 5 bases from J; junction bases left unmatched: 9. Germline CDR1 LNHDA, CDR2 SQIVND (reference sequence). This CDR3 is built from 15 residues. The CDR3 coding sequence is TGTGCCAGTAGTATTGGATCACAGGGGTTTACTGAAGCTTTCTTT. Encoded protein: CASSIGSQGFTEAFF.

This sequence joins TRBV18 and TRBJ2-7; D possibly corresponds to TRBD2 (5 bases). Germline CDR1 and CDR2: KGHSH and LQKENI. The CDR3 is 14 amino acids. Trimming removed 3 bases from V and 6 bases from J, with 15 bases in between. The CDR3 region has the DNA TGTGCCAGCTCACCCTCCATGCTGGGGAGCGAGCAGTACGTC. It specifies CASSPSMLGSEQYV.

The V and J genes are TRBV18 and TRBJ1-4; a possible D gene is TRBD1 (5 bases). V shed 0 bases and J shed 7 bases, with 15 bases lying between them. The CDR3 has 16 amino acids. Germline lookup yields CDR1 KGHSH and CDR2 LQKENI. CDR3 residues: CASSPPTFGGGEKLFF. CDR3 DNA: TGTGCCAGCTCACCACCGACGTTCGGGGGGGGTGAAAAACTGTTTTTT.

This chain uses TRBV2 with TRBJ1-3; 12 nucleotides match TRBD1. CDR1 SNHLY and CDR2 FYNNEI come from the germline V gene. CDR3 length: 19 residues. V gave up 4 bases and J gave up 5 bases; unmatched junction bases: 15. CDR3 DNA sequence: TGTGCCAGCAGTGTGCCCGGGACAGGGGGCGCGTTGGAGAGAAACACCATATATTTT. Its protein is CASSVPGTGGALERNTIYF.

The rearrangement joins TRBV11-2 to TRBJ1-1; 9 bases fit TRBD1. The germline V gene has CDR1 SGHAT and CDR2 FQNNGV. This CDR3 region has 14 residues. Unmatched junction bases numbered 4, after V lost 3 bases and J lost 5 bases. The CDR3 region has the DNA TGTGCCAGCAGCTTGGGACAGGGATGGACTGAAGCTTTCTTT. Its protein is CASSLGQGWTEAFF. Looking up the rest from reference TRBV11-2 and TRBJ1-1 gives the full variable domain: EAGVAQSPRYKIIEKRQSVAFWCNPISGHATLYWYQQILGQGPKLLIQFQNNGVVDDSQLPKDRFSAERLKGVDSTLKIQPAKLEDSAVYLCASSLGQGWTEAFFGQGTRLTVV.

This chain connects TRBV3-1 (or the pseudogene TRBV3-2) to TRBJ2-2, with 7 bases aligning to TRBD2. The V gene's germline CDR1 is LGHDT and CDR2 YNNKEL (reference sequence). This CDR3 contains 16 residues. Trimming removed 2 bases from V and 3 bases from J; junction bases left unmatched: 6. The CDR3 loop reads CASSQRGGVHTGELFF. DNA of the CDR3: TGTGCCAGCAGCCAACGGGGAGGGGTTCACACCGGGGAGCTGTTTTTT.